The 21 T cell receptor beta chains presented below share a single source sample, sequenced in a study of blood T cells in healthy people across ages. The second PCR ran 7 to 11 cycles with a sample-barcoded 5' primer and J-beta primers. TCRdb reprocessed the 5' RACE reads with MiXCR, giving one entry per CDR3 protein. The sample has under 2 million distinct CDR3 sequences; 30% to 35% are singletons. The sequencing input was blood. The receptors originated from a woman in her twenties or thirties in good health.

The chain couples TRBV2 to TRBJ2-3; no clear D gene. Trimming removed 8 bases at V and 4 bases at J, with 7 bases between. Germline assignment: CDR1 SNHLY and CDR2 FYNNEI. CDR3 length equals 11 residues. The CDR3 nucleotides read TGTGCCAGCGCTAGTCCAGATACGCAGTATTTT. Amino acids: CASASPDTQYF.

The table lists this clonotype with a few counts. The chain uses TRBV6-1 and TRBJ2-2, with 7 bases fitting TRBD2. The CDR3 length is 16 residues. The V and J ends lost 4 bases and 3 bases, in that order; junction bases with no gene match: 8. CDR1 and CDR2 from the germline V gene are MNHNS and SASEGT. The CDR3 protein is CASSGTGGIHTGELFF. CDR3 nucleotides: TGTGCCAGCAGTGGGACGGGAGGTATTCACACCGGGGAGCTGTTTTTT.

The V gene is TRBV10-3, the J gene TRBJ1-2; tentative D call: TRBD1 (6 bases). The V gene lost 2 bases and the J gene lost 3 bases, with 10 bases spanning the gap. The germline gives CDR1 ENHRY, CDR2 SYGVKD. The CDR3 extends over 14 amino acids. The CDR3: CAISERGADYGYTF. The CDR3, as DNA: TGTGCCATCAGTGAGCGGGGGGCGGACTATGGCTACACCTTC.

With regard to this clonotype: This may be a read error, as it is one base from a much larger clone. CDR3 loop: CSVAGTGPYGQYF. CDR3 DNA: TGCAGCGTTGCCGGGACAGGCCCCTACGGGCAGTACTTC. The chain uses TRBV29-1 and TRBJ2-7; 8 bases agree with TRBD1. The CDR3 sequence is 13 residues long. Germline V lookup: CDR1 SQVTM, CDR2 ANQGSEA.

This clonotype has just a few counts. This chain links TRBV10-2 with TRBJ1-6, with D unresolved. The CDR3 spans 14 residues. Germline V gene data show CDR1 as WSHSY and CDR2 as SAAADI. V lost 3 bases and J lost 8, with 11 bases in between. CDR3 bases: TGCGCCAGCAGTGAACCGGCGGGAGATTCACCCCTCCACTTT. Translated: CASSEPAGDSPLHF.

The V gene is TRBV20-1, the J gene TRBJ1-2; no definite D call. The CDR3 is made up of 13 amino acids. Deletions cut 6 bases from V and 8 bases from J, with 19 bases between. Looked up from germline, CDR1 is DFQATT and CDR2 is SNEGSKA (reference sequence). CDR3 residues: CSAPKVSPPGYTF. Written as DNA, the CDR3 is TGCAGTGCACCGAAGGTCTCCCCCCCGGGCTACACCTTC.

V and J are TRBV4-1 and TRBJ2-1; maybe TRBD2 (6 bases). V shed 4 bases and J shed 9 bases, with 16 bases lying between them. Germline V lookup: CDR1 MGHRA, CDR2 YSYEKL. The CDR3 covers 14 residues. CDR3 nucleotide sequence: TGCGCCAGCAGCCGCGCGGGGACTTCGAGTGAGCAGTTCTTC. Protein: CASSRAGTSSEQFF.

The rearrangement uses TRBV5-5 and TRBJ2-1; maybe TRBD1 (7 bases). Germline loops: CDR1 SGHKS, CDR2 YYEKEE (reference sequence). The CDR3 is 15 amino acids. V lost 4 bases, J lost 9 bases, and 20 bases lay in between. The CDR3 here is CASSGLGRGVFEQFF. CDR3 DNA: TGTGCCAGCAGCGGTCTGGGCAGGGGGGTCTTTGAGCAGTTCTTC.

The CDR3 region has the DNA TGTGCCAGCAGGGTCGGGACAACCTATGGCTACACCTTC. This encodes CASRVGTTYGYTF. The chain employs TRBV6-5 and TRBJ1-2, with D perhaps matching TRBD1 (6 bases). Trimming shortened V by 6 bases and J by 4 bases, and 12 bases separated the two germline ends. Germline CDR1 is MNHEY and CDR2 is SVGAGI. CDR3 length: 13 residues.

This clonotype was counted between two and nine times. The chain joins TRBV5-1 to TRBJ1-2; D is unclear. The CDR3 sequence is 13 residues long. V lost 4 bases to trimming and J lost 11 bases, with 18 bases between them. Per germline, CDR1 SGHRS and CDR2 YFSETQ. The CDR3 here is CASSPSKETRYTF. DNA for the CDR3: TGCGCCAGCAGCCCATCCAAAGAGACGAGGTACACCTTC.

The genes are TRBV4-1 and TRBJ1-3; D is unresolved. There are 15 residues in the CDR3. Trimming shortened V by 0 bases and J by 3 bases, and 9 bases separated the two germline ends. In germline, CDR1 is MGHRA, CDR2 YSYEKL. The CDR3 DNA is TGCGCCAGCAGCCAAGACCCCTCTTATGGAAACACCATATATTTT. Residues: CASSQDPSYGNTIYF.

This chain joins TRBV20-1 and TRBJ1-1, with TRBD1 matching over 7 bases. This CDR3 spans 15 amino acids. CDR1 and CDR2 (germline): DFQATT, SNEGSKA (reference sequence). The CDR3 sequence is CSAAQLLTGELEAFF. DNA of the CDR3: TGCAGCGCCGCCCAACTCCTAACAGGGGAACTTGAAGCTTTCTTT.

This clonotype was found once. With a much larger clone just one base away, this may be a read error. The rearrangement uses TRBV4-1 and TRBJ1-1; D is unresolved. Germline loops: CDR1 MGHRA, CDR2 YSYEKL. CDR3 length equals 14 residues. The CDR3 spells CANSPRPDNTEAFF. Written as DNA, the CDR3 is TGCGCCAACAGCCCGCGGCCAGACAACACTGAAGCTTTCTTT.

The V and J genes are TRBV6-2 or TRBV6-3 and TRBJ2-1; the D is unclear. V was cut by 5 bases and J by 6 bases, with 8 bases left in between. Germline V gene lookup returns CDR1 MNHEY and CDR2 SVGEGT. The CDR3 runs to 12 residues. The CDR3 DNA reads as TGTGCCAGCAGTGACCGGCTCAATGAGCAGTTCTTC. Its translation: CASSDRLNEQFF.

The chain employs TRBV7-9 and TRBJ1-1; no reliable D call. V lost 0 bases, J lost 5 bases, and 10 bases lay in between. The CDR3 contains 14 residues. CDR1 is SEHNR and CDR2 is FQNEAQ in the germline V gene (reference sequence). The CDR3 DNA sequence: TGTGCCAGCAGCTTAGCGATTGGTCAAACTGAAGCTTTCTTT. It yields the protein CASSLAIGQTEAFF.

This clonotype was seen more than once but under ten times. The V and J genes are TRBV29-1 and TRBJ2-5; D gene uncertain. Per the germline V gene, CDR1 is SQVTM and CDR2 is ANQGSEA. This CDR3 has 13 residues. V lost 8 bases and J 5 bases, leaving 18 bases between the germline ends. CDR3 DNA: TGCAGCAGCCAAATGGGGTTCAGGGAGACCCAGTACTTC. Encoded protein: CSSQMGFRETQYF.

Ten or more counts support this clonotype. The V and J genes are TRBV20-1 and TRBJ2-4; D uncertain. With 0 bases removed from V and 0 bases from J, the gap between germline ends came to 9 bases. The germline V gene encodes CDR1 DFQATT and CDR2 SNEGSKA (reference sequence). The CDR3 has 15 residues. CDR3 DNA: TGCAGTGCTAGAGATCCCAGCAGAGCCAAAAACATTCAGTACTTC. Amino acid sequence: CSARDPSRAKNIQYF.

The chain recombines TRBV7-9 with TRBJ2-1; the D is unclear. This CDR3 has 15 residues. The V gene's germline CDR1 is SEHNR and CDR2 FQNEAQ (reference sequence). V lost 2 bases and J lost 7, with 15 bases in between. The CDR3 protein is CASSLLLPGFNEQFF. The CDR3, as DNA: TGTGCCAGCAGCTTATTACTTCCAGGTTTTAATGAGCAGTTCTTC.

The chain combines TRBV3-1 with TRBJ2-1; TRBD2 aligns across 10 bases. V lost 5 bases, J lost 11 bases, and 15 bases stayed unmatched. Germline V lookup: CDR1 LGHDT, CDR2 YNNKEL (reference sequence). This CDR3 is 16 amino acids long. CDR3 in DNA: TGTGCCAGCAGCAAAAACGGGCTAGCGGGAGCAATGAAGCAGTTCTTC. Its translation is CASSKNGLAGAMKQFF.

This chain connects TRBV20-1 to TRBJ2-1; D gene unclear. Germline lookup yields CDR1 DFQATT and CDR2 SNEGSKA (reference sequence). The length of the CDR3 is 13 residues. V lost 3 bases and J lost 15, with 21 bases in between. The chain's CDR3 is CSARSPNLGVRFF. The CDR3 DNA sequence: TGCAGTGCTAGGTCACCTAACCTAGGCGTTCGGTTCTTC.

The V and J genes are TRBV2 and TRBJ2-2; D remains ambiguous. Germline lookup yields CDR1 SNHLY and CDR2 FYNNEI. This CDR3 has 14 amino acids. V was cut by 5 bases and J by 4 bases, with 11 bases left in between. The DNA for the CDR3 is TGTGCCAGCAGTATGATAACGGCCACCGGGGAGCTGTTTTTT. It codes for CASSMITATGELFF.